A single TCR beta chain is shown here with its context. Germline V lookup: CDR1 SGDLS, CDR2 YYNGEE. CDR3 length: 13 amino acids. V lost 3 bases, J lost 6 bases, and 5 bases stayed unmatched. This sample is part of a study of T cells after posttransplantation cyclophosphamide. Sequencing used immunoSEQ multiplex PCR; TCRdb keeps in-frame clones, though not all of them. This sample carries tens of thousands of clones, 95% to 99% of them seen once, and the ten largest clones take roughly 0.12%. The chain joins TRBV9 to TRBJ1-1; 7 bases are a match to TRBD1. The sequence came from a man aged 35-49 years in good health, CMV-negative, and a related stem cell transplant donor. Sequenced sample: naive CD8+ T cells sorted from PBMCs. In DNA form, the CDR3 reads TGTGCCAGCAGCGGGACAGGTACGGCTGAAGCTTTCTTT. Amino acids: CASSGTGTAEAFF. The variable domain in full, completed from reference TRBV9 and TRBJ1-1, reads DSGVTQTPKHLITATGQRVTLRCSPRSGDLSVYWYQQSLDQGLQFLIQYYNGEERAKGNILERFSAQQFPDLHSELNLSSLELGDSALYFCASSGTGTAEAFFGQGTRLTVV.